This T cell receptor beta chain was found in a study of blood T cell repertoires in COVID-19. Study at large: The United States, Italy and Spain provided the acute and convalescent COVID-19 samples.

CDR3 length: 15 amino acids. Germline-derived CDR1 and CDR2 are SGHAT and FQNNGV. V was clipped by 5 bases and J by 0 bases, with 13 bases between them. Per the authors' pipeline: The assay estimated nucleated cells by amplifying reference gene primers. Clones were sequenced by immunoSEQ multiplex PCR, and TCRdb holds only the in-frame ones, with some missing. That table supplies the V and J calls and clone size; D and trimming were determined from the DNA. This table holds about 150,000 clones, about 87% found once. The chain combines TRBV11-2 with TRBJ1-1, with a tentative D call TRBD1 (6 bases). This sequence originates from a man in his forties or fifties with active COVID-19. The material sequenced was peripheral blood. CDR3 sequence reads: CASSQSGGLNTEAFF. The CDR3 DNA is TGTGCCAGCAGCCAATCCGGGGGGCTGAACACTGAAGCTTTCTTT.